The following is a T cell receptor (beta chain) sequence with its context. Its specificity is not known. The data stem from a study of radiotherapy plus CTLA-4 blockade in lung cancer. Findings and limits, study-wide: Blood TCR clones of tumor origin expanded after radiotherapy plus ipilimumab. Reports state that early shifts in blood T cell clones, with interferon-beta, best predicted response.

Deletions cut 4 bases from V and 0 bases from J, with 11 bases between. Germline V gene sequence: CDR1 MNHNS, CDR2 SASEGT. The CDR3 sequence is 15 residues long. Profiled with immunoSEQ multiplex PCR; TCRdb holds only in-frame clones, not every one. The table has 55,000 to 80,000 clones, 77% seen once. The study treated chemo-refractory metastatic non-small-cell lung cancer patients with focal radiation plus ipilimumab CTLA-4 blockade. The chain employs TRBV6-1 and TRBJ2-3; D unresolved. Sequences were derived from peripheral blood, sampled from a patient treated with radiotherapy plus ipilimumab. This clonotype originated in a human donor with non-small cell lung cancer who had a complete response to radiotherapy plus ipilimumab. The CDR3: CASSGLYTSTDTQYF. Here the CDR3 DNA reads TGTGCCAGCAGTGGTCTATACACTAGCACAGATACGCAGTATTTT.